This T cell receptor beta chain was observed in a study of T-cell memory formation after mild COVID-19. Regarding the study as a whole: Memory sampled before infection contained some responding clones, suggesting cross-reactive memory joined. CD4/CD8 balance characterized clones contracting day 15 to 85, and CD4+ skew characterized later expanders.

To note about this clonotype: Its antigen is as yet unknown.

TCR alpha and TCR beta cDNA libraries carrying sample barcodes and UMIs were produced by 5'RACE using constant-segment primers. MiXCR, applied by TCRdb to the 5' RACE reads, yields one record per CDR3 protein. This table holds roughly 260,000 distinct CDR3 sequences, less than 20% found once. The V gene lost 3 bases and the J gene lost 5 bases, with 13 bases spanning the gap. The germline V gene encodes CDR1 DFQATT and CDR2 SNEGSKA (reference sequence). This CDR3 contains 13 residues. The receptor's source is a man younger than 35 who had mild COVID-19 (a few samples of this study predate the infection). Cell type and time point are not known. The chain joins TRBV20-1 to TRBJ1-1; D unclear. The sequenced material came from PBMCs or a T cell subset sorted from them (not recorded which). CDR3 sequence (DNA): TGCAGTGCTAGTGCGGGGTTTATGACTGAAGCTTTCTTT. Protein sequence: CSASAGFMTEAFF.